These T cell receptor beta chains were read from a single sample in a study of cytomegalovirus exposure and HLA in healthy donors. TCRdb's copy holds only in-frame clones and misses some; the assay was immunoSEQ multiplex PCR. The table has more than 75,000 clones, 85% to 95% seen once. Sequencing was done on a sample of PBMCs. The receptors derive from a man aged 18 to 30 in good health and CMV-seronegative. Each CDR3 is given with its conserved first and last residue. D genes are given only for firm matches. A row's size may be missing; if present it is once, few, many or a size class.

>TRBJ2-2|TRBD2|TRBV5-1|NA
CASSTTSGGARGTGELFF
TGCGCCAGCAGCACGACTAGCGGGGGCGCTCGGGGCACCGGGGAGCTGTTTTTT
>TRBJ2-2|NA|TRBV15|NA
CATSRDIGGVGELFF
TGTGCCACCAGCAGAGATATAGGCGGAGTCGGGGAGCTGTTTTTT
>TRBJ1-2|TRBD1|TRBV5-6|NA
CASRQDRYYGYTF
TGTGCCAGCAGACAGGACAGGTACTATGGCTACACCTTC
>TRBJ1-1|NA|TRBV2|NA
CAGTGGMNTEAFF
TGTGCCGGAACCGGGGGAATGAACACTGAAGCTTTCTTT
>TRBJ1-1|NA|TRBV27|NA
CATGKNTEAFF
TGTGCCACGGGGAAGAACACTGAAGCTTTCTTT
>TRBJ1-3|TRBD1|TRBV30|once
CAWSVGTAFSSGNTIYF
TGTGCCTGGAGTGTAGGGACAGCTTTCTCCTCTGGAAACACCATATATTTT
>TRBJ1-2|NA|TRBV4-2|NA
CASSDTRGGLYGYTF
TGTGCCAGCAGCGACACGAGGGGGGGACTCTATGGCTACACCTTC
>TRBJ2-1|TRBD1|TRBV9|NA
CASSVLGQGVHEQFF
TGTGCCAGCAGCGTATTGGGACAGGGTGTGCATGAGCAGTTCTTC
>TRBJ1-5|NA|TRBV18|NA
CASSPSDQPQHF
TGTGCCAGCTCACCCTCCGATCAGCCCCAGCATTTT
>TRBJ1-5|NA|TRBV19|NA
CASSINLFANPVFYQPQHF
TGTGCCAGTAGTATTAACTTATTCGCCAATCCGGTTTTCTATCAGCCCCAGCATTTT
>TRBJ2-2|TRBD2|TRBV7-3|NA
CASSFMLAGGPGELFF
TGTGCCAGCAGCTTCATGCTAGCGGGAGGACCCGGGGAGCTGTTTTTT
>TRBJ1-1|NA|TRBV15|NA
CATSRPGLPNTEAFF
TGTGCCACCAGCAGACCCGGACTGCCGAACACTGAAGCTTTCTTT